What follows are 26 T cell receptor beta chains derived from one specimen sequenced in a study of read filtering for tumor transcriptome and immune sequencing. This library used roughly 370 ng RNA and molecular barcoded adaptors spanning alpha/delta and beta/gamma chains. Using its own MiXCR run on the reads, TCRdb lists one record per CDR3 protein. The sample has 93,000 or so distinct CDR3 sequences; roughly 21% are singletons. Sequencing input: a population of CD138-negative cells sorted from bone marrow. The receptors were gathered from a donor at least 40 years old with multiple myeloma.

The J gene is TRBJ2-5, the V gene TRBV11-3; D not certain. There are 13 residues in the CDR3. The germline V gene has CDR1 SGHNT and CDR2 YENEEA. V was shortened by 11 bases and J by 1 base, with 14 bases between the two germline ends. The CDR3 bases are TGTGCCTGCGGCTCCGACACCCAAGAGACCCAGTACTTC. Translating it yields CACGSDTQETQYF.

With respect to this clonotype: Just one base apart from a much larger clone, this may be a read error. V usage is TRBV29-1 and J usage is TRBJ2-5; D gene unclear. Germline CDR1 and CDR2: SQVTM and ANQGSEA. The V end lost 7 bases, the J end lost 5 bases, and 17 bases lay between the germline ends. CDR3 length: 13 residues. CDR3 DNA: TGCAGCGCTAAAGGATCCTTAGGGGAGACCCAGTACTTC. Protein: CSAKGSLGETQYF.

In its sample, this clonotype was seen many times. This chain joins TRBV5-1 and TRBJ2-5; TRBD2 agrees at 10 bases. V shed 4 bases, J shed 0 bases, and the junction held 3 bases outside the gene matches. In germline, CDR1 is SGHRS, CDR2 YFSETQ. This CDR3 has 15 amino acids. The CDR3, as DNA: TGCGCCAGCAGCATCCTAGCGGGGGACCAAGAGACCCAGTACTTC. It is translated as CASSILAGDQETQYF.

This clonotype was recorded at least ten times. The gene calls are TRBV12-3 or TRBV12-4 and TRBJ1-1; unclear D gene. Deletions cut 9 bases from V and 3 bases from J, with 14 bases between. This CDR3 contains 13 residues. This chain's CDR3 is CASRLSGDTEAFF. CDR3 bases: TGTGCCAGTCGACTGTCAGGTGACACTGAAGCTTTCTTT.

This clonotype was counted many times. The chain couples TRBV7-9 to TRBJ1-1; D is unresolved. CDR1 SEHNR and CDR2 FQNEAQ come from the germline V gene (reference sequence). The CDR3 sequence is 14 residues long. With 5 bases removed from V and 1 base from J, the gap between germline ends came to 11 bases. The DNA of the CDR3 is TGTGCCAGCAGCCCCCTCTGGTCGAACACTGAAGCTTTCTTT. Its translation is CASSPLWSNTEAFF. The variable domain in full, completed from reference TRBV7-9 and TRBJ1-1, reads DTGVSQNPRHKITKRGQNVTFRCDPISEHNRLYWYRQTLGQGPEFLTYFQNEAQLEKSRLLSDRFSAERPKGSFSTLEIQRTEQGDSAMYLCASSPLWSNTEAFFGQGTRLTVV.

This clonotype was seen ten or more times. The CDR3 sequence: CASSRGGSPLHF. CDR3 coding DNA: TGTGCCAGCAGCCGGGGCGGTTCACCCCTCCACTTT. This rearrangement joins TRBV7-9 to TRBJ1-6; tentative D call: TRBD1 (5 bases). V shed 5 bases and J shed 9 bases, with 8 bases lying between them. Germline V gene lookup returns CDR1 SEHNR and CDR2 FQNEAQ (reference sequence). The CDR3 extends over 12 amino acids.

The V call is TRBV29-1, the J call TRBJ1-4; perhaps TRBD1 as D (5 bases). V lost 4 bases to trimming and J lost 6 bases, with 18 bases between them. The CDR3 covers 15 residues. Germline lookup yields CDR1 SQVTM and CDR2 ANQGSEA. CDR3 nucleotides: TGCAGCGTTGCCAGCAGCGGTGGGGGGGATGAAAAACTGTTTTTT. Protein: CSVASSGGGDEKLFF.

The CDR3, as DNA: TGTGCCAGCTCACCATGGACAGATGAAAAACTGTTTTTT. Encoded protein: CASSPWTDEKLFF. The chain carries TRBV18 and TRBJ1-4; a weak D match, TRBD1 (6 bases). The germline V gene encodes CDR1 KGHSH and CDR2 LQKENI. This CDR3 is built from 13 residues. V was pared by 2 bases and J by 6 bases, with 7 bases between.

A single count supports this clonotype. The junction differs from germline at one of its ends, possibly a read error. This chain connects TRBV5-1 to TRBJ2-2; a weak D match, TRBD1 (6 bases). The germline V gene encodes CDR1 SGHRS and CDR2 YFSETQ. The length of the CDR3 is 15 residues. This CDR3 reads CASSLGQGNTGELSF. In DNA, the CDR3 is TGCGCCAGCAGCTTAGGCCAGGGGAACACCGGGGAGCTGTCTTTT.

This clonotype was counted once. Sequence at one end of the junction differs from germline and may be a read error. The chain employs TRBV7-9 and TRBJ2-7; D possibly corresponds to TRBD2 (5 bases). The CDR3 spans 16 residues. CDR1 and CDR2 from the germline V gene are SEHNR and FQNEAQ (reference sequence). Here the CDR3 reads CAGSLAILGSSYEQYF. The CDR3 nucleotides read TGTGCCGGCAGCTTAGCGATTTTAGGGAGCTCCTACGAGCAGTACTTC. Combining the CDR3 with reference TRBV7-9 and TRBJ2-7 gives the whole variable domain DTGVSQNPRHKITKRGQNVTFRCDPISEHNRLYWYRQTLGQGPEFLTYFQNEAQLEKSRLLSDRFSAERPKGSFSTLEIQRTEQGDSAMYLCAGSLAILGSSYEQYFGPGTRLTVT.

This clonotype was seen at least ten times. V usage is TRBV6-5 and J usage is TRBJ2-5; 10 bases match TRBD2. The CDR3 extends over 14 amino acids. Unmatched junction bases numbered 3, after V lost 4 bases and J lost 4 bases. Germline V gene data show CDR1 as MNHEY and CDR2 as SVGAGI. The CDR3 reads CASSSLAGAETQYF. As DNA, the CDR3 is TGTGCCAGCAGTTCTCTAGCGGGGGCAGAGACCCAGTACTTC.

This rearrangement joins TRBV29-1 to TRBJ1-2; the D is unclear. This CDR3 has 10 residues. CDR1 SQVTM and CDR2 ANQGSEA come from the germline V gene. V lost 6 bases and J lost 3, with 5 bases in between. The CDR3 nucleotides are TGCAGCGTAGCAGACTATGGCTACACCTTC. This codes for CSVADYGYTF.

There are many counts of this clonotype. DNA for the CDR3: TGCAGCGCCTGGACAGGTTCCAACTATGGCTACACCTTC. Its translation: CSAWTGSNYGYTF. The J gene is TRBJ1-2, the V gene TRBV29-1, with 7 bases lining up with TRBD1. J was trimmed by 2 bases and V by 7 bases; bases with no gene match: 7. The germline gives CDR1 SQVTM, CDR2 ANQGSEA. The CDR3 is 13 residues long.

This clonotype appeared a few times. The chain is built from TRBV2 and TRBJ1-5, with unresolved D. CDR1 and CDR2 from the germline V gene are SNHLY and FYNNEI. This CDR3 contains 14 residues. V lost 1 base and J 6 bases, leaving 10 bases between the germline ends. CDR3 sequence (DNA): TGTGCCAGCAGTGAAGAGGGTTCGGGTCAGCCCCAGCATTTT. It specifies CASSEEGSGQPQHF.

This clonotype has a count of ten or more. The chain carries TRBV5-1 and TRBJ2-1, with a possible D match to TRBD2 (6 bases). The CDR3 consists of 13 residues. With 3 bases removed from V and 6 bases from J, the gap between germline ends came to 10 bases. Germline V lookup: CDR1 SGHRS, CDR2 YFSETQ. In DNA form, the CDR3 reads TGCGCCAGCAGCTCCCTCGGGGGCAATGAGCAGTTCTTC. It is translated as CASSSLGGNEQFF.

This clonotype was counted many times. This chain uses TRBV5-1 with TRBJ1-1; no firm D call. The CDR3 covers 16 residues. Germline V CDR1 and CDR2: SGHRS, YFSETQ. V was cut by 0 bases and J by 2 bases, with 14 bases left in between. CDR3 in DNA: TGCGCCAGCAGCTTGGCGGGGAGGGCCGCAAACACTGAAGCTTTCTTT. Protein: CASSLAGRAANTEAFF.

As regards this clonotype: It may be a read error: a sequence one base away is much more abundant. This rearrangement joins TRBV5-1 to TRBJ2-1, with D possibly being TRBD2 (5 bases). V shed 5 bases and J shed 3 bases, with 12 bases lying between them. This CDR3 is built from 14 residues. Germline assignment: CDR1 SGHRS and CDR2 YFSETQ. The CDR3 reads CASRRESNYNEQFF. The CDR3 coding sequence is TGCGCCAGCAGAAGGGAGTCCAACTACAATGAGCAGTTCTTC. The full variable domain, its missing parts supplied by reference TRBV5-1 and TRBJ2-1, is KAGVTQTPRYLIKTRGQQVTLSCSPISGHRSVSWYQQTPGQGLQFLFEYFSETQRNKGNFPGRFSGRQFSNSRSEMNVSTLELGDSALYLCASRRESNYNEQFFGPGTRLTVL.

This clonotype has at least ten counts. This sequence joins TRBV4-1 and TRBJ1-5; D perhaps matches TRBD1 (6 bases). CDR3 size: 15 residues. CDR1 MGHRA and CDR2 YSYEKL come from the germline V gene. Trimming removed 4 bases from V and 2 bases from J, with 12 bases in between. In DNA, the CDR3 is TGCGCCAGCAGCCCCCAGGGGCGCGGCAATCAGCCCCAGCATTTT. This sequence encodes CASSPQGRGNQPQHF.

CDR3 residues: CASSSGGAIAKNIQYF. The CDR3, as DNA: TGTGCCAGCAGTTCGGGCGGGGCTATAGCCAAAAACATTCAGTACTTC. The rearrangement joins TRBV12-3 or TRBV12-4 to TRBJ2-4, with D perhaps TRBD2 (6 bases). This CDR3 comprises 16 residues. Trimming pared 4 bases from V and 0 bases from J, leaving 13 bases between.

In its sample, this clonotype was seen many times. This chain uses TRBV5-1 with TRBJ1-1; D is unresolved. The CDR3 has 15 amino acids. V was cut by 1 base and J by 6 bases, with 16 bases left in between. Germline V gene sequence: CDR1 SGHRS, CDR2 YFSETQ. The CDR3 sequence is CASSLSQNQFSEAFF. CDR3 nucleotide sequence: TGCGCCAGCAGCTTGAGCCAGAACCAATTCTCTGAAGCTTTCTTT. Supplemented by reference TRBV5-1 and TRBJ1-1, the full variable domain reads KAGVTQTPRYLIKTRGQQVTLSCSPISGHRSVSWYQQTPGQGLQFLFEYFSETQRNKGNFPGRFSGRQFSNSRSEMNVSTLELGDSALYLCASSLSQNQFSEAFFGQGTRLTVV.

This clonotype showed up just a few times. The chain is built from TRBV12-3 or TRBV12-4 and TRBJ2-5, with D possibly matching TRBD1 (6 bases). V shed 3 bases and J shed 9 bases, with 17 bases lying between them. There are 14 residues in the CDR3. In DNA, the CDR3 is TGTGCCAGCAGTTTCCGGGACACCCAAGGGGCCCAGTACTTC. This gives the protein CASSFRDTQGAQYF.

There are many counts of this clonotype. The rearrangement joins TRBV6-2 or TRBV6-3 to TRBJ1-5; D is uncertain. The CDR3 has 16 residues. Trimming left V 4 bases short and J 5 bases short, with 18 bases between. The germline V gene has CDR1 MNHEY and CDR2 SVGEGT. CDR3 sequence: CASSFGPPVLYQPQHF. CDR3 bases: TGTGCCAGCAGTTTTGGGCCCCCAGTACTCTATCAGCCCCAGCATTTT.

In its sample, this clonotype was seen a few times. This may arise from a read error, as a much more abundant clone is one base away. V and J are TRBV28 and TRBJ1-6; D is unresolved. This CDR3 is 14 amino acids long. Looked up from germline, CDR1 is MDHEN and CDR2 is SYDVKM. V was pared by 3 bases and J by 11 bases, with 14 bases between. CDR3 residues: CASSLRAEFTPLHF. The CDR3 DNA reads TGTGCCAGCAGTTTGAGGGCGGAGTTTACACCCCTCCACTTT.

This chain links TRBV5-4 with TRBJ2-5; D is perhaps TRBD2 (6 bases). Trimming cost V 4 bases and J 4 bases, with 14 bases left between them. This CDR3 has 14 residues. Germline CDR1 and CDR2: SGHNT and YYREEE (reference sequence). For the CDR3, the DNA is TGTGCCAGCAGCCCAGCGGGCGGGCGAGAGACCCAGTACTTC. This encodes CASSPAGGRETQYF.

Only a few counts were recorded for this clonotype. CDR3 region: CASSSISETQYF. The CDR3 coding sequence is TGTGCCAGCAGTTCGATTTCGGAGACCCAGTACTTC. The chain couples TRBV7-9 to TRBJ2-5; no clear D gene. Trimming cost V 6 bases and J 5 bases, with 10 bases left between them. CDR1 is SEHNR and CDR2 is FQNEAQ in the germline V gene (reference sequence). CDR3 length: 12 residues. Combining the CDR3 with reference TRBV7-9 and TRBJ2-5 gives the whole variable domain DTGVSQNPRHKITKRGQNVTFRCDPISEHNRLYWYRQTLGQGPEFLTYFQNEAQLEKSRLLSDRFSAERPKGSFSTLEIQRTEQGDSAMYLCASSSISETQYFGPGTRLLVL.

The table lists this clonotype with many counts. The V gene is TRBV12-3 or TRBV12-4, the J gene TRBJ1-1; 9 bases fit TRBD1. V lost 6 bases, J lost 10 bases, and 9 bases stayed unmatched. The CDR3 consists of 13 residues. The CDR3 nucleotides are TGTGCCAGCAGCCCGGGACAGGGTATTGCAGCTTTCTTT. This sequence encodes CASSPGQGIAAFF.